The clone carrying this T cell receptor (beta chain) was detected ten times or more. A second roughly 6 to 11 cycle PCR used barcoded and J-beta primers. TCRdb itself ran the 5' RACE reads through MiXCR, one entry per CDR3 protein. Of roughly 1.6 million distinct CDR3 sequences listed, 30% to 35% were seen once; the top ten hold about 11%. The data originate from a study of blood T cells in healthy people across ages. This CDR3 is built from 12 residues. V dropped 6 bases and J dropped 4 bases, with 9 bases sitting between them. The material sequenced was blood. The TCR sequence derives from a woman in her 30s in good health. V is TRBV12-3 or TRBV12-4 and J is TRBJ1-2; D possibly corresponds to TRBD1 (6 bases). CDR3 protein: CASRVGGYGYTF. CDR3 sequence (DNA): TGTGCCAGCAGGGTAGGGGGCTATGGCTACACCTTC.